These 27 T cell receptor beta chains were all obtained from the same sample, sequenced in a study of blood T cell repertoires in COVID-19. Produced via immunoSEQ multiplex PCR; TCRdb's table is partial and in-frame only. The sample lists about 200,000 clones, roughly nine tenths seen once, with 0.72% in the top ten. Sequencing input: peripheral blood. The receptors come from a man between 40 and 49 years old with acute or convalescent COVID-19.

This clone occurred once. CDR3 in amino acids: CASSPLNYGYTF. CDR3 bases: TGTGCCAGCAGTCCTCTCAACTATGGCTACACCTTC. This sequence joins TRBV7-9 and TRBJ1-2; D is unresolved. Trimming removed 6 bases from V and 2 bases from J, with 7 bases in between. Germline CDR1 SEHNR, CDR2 FQNEAQ (reference sequence). The CDR3 runs 12 residues.

Note on this clone: This same CDR3 is encoded by further DNA sequences in the sample. V and J are TRBV5-1 and TRBJ1-1; 8 bases are a match to TRBD1. This CDR3 spans 14 amino acids. Germline V lookup: CDR1 SGHRS, CDR2 YFSETQ. The V gene end was trimmed by 2 bases and the J gene end by 2 bases; junction bases not matched to a gene: 2. CDR3 coding DNA: TGCGCCAGCAGCTTAGGGACAGGAAACACTGAAGCTTTCTTT. Translation gives CASSLGTGNTEAFF.

The chain has TRBV18 and TRBJ1-1, with 8 bases that match TRBD1. This CDR3 spans 18 amino acids. The V gene's germline CDR1 is KGHSH and CDR2 LQKENI. The V and J ends lost 3 bases and 0 bases, in that order; junction bases with no gene match: 12. CDR3 in DNA: TGTGCCAGCTCACCTCGGGGACAGGCCGCTTCATTGAACACTGAAGCTTTCTTT. This translates into CASSPRGQAASLNTEAFF.

V usage is TRBV5-1 and J usage is TRBJ1-3; 10 positions agree with TRBD1. The J segment lost 7 bases and the V segment lost 0 bases, leaving 4 bases of the junction unmatched. CDR1 and CDR2 from the germline V gene are SGHRS and YFSETQ. The CDR3 is 15 residues long. CDR3 residues: CASSLGGTGDNTIYF. The CDR3 DNA reads TGCGCCAGCAGCTTGGGCGGGACAGGGGACAACACCATATATTTT.

The chain employs TRBV7-9 and TRBJ1-1; maybe TRBD1 (6 bases). V was shortened by 2 bases and J by 4 bases, with 20 bases between the two germline ends. CDR3 length: 17 amino acids. Germline CDR1 is SEHNR and CDR2 is FQNEAQ (reference sequence). The CDR3 loop is CASSLTRTAWVGTEAFF. As DNA, the CDR3 is TGTGCCAGCAGCTTAACCCGGACAGCCTGGGTGGGCACTGAAGCTTTCTTT.

The V and J genes are TRBV27 and TRBJ2-3, with D possibly TRBD2 on 5 matching bases. Germline V gene data show CDR1 as MNHEY and CDR2 as SMNVEV (reference sequence). CDR3 size: 15 residues. Trimming cost V 4 bases and J 2 bases, with 13 bases left between them. CDR3 residues: CASSSWAGATDTQYF. In DNA form, the CDR3 reads TGTGCCAGCAGTTCATGGGCGGGTGCCACAGATACGCAGTATTTT.

The rearrangement links TRBV7-8 to TRBJ2-7; D is perhaps TRBD1 (5 bases). Germline CDR1 SGHVS, CDR2 FQNEAQ. This CDR3 comprises 14 residues. V lost 3 bases and J lost 7, with 16 bases in between. The CDR3 DNA reads as TGTGCCAGCAGCTTCATTGGGTGGCAGGGAGAGCAGTACTTC. Protein sequence: CASSFIGWQGEQYF.

This chain joins TRBV18 and TRBJ2-3; 12 nucleotides match TRBD2. Germline V gives CDR1 KGHSH, CDR2 LQKENI. Losses at the gene ends were 4 bases for V and 5 bases for J; bases not matched to a gene: 10. The CDR3 is 17 residues long. The CDR3 reads CASSLLAGGHGEDTQYF. For the CDR3, the DNA is TGTGCCAGCTCACTCCTAGCGGGGGGGCATGGTGAAGATACGCAGTATTTT.

The chain joins TRBV28 to TRBJ2-7, with D tentatively TRBD1 (6 bases). The germline V gene has CDR1 MDHEN and CDR2 SYDVKM. The CDR3 spans 16 residues. The V and J ends lost 8 bases and 7 bases respectively, with 27 bases between them. The CDR3 here is CASFPWGRGETREQYF. The CDR3 DNA follows: TGTGCCAGCTTCCCCTGGGGCAGGGGAGAGACGAGAGAGCAGTACTTC.

In regard to this clone: The sample holds other DNA sequences that translate to the same CDR3. J is TRBJ1-5 and V is TRBV7-9; 9 bases match TRBD1. This CDR3 is 15 amino acids long. The germline CDR1 and CDR2 sequences are SEHNR and FQNEAQ (reference sequence). The V segment lost 2 bases and the J segment 7 bases; nucleotides outside the gene matches: 6. The CDR3 region has the DNA TGTGCCAGCAGCTTAACGGGGACAGGGAACCAGCCCCAGCATTTT. This gives the protein CASSLTGTGNQPQHF. The variable domain in full, with the rest retrieved from reference TRBV7-9 and TRBJ1-5, is DTGVSQNPRHKITKRGQNVTFRCDPISEHNRLYWYRQTLGQGPEFLTYFQNEAQLEKSRLLSDRFSAERPKGSFSTLEIQRTEQGDSAMYLCASSLTGTGNQPQHFGDGTRLSIL.

This sequence joins TRBV27 and TRBJ2-5, with 8 bases fitting TRBD2. With V trimmed by 3 bases and J by 4 bases, 10 bases remained unmatched. Germline lookup yields CDR1 MNHEY and CDR2 SMNVEV (reference sequence). This CDR3 is 16 amino acids long. For the CDR3, the DNA is TGTGCCAGCAGTTTTCGGGGGCGGGGGGCCCGAGAGACCCAGTACTTC. It yields the protein CASSFRGRGARETQYF.

The gene calls are TRBV7-2 and TRBJ2-7; D gene ambiguous. V lost 1 base and J 6 bases, leaving 13 bases between the germline ends. The germline V gene has CDR1 SGHTA and CDR2 FQGNSA. This CDR3 region has 14 residues. The CDR3 here is CASSLDRSGFEQYF. Written as DNA, the CDR3 is TGTGCCAGCAGCTTAGATCGGTCCGGGTTCGAGCAGTACTTC.

This chain connects TRBV27 to TRBJ1-5, with a tentative D call TRBD1 (5 bases). Germline V gene lookup returns CDR1 MNHEY and CDR2 SMNVEV (reference sequence). The CDR3 length is 14 residues. Trimming removed 3 bases from V and 4 bases from J, with 10 bases in between. CDR3 loop: CASSFQGINQPQHF. Here the CDR3 DNA reads TGTGCCAGCAGTTTCCAGGGTATTAATCAGCCCCAGCATTTT.

The rearrangement uses TRBV6-5 and TRBJ2-3; 10 bases map to TRBD2. Germline assignment: CDR1 MNHEY and CDR2 SVGAGI. This CDR3 has 15 amino acids. The ends lost 0 bases at V and 4 bases at J; junction bases unmatched: 1. The CDR3 nucleotides are TGTGCCAGCAGTTACTCGGGACTAGCGTCAGATACGCAGTATTTT. It is translated as CASSYSGLASDTQYF.

J is TRBJ1-1 and V is TRBV30; 8 bases fit TRBD1. Trimming at V came to 3 bases and at J to 1 base, leaving 4 bases not matched to a gene. Germline loops: CDR1 GTSNPN, CDR2 SVGIG (reference sequence). The length of the CDR3 is 14 residues. The CDR3 is CAWRTGVGNTEAFF. CDR3 DNA sequence: TGTGCCTGGAGGACAGGGGTGGGGAACACTGAAGCTTTCTTT. Full variable domain (remainder filled in from reference TRBV30 and TRBJ1-1): SQTIHQWPATLVQPVGSPLSLECTVEGTSNPNLYWYRQAAGRGLQLLFYSVGIGQISSEVPQNLSASRPQDRQFILSSKKLLLSDSGFYLCAWRTGVGNTEAFFGQGTRLTVV.

This chain joins TRBV30 and TRBJ2-5; 8 bases are shared with TRBD1. The ends lost 2 bases at V and 2 bases at J; junction bases unmatched: 7. This CDR3 is 15 amino acids long. Germline values: CDR1 GTSNPN, CDR2 SVGIG (reference sequence). The chain's CDR3 is CAWSKNRGRQETQYF. CDR3 nucleotides: TGTGCCTGGAGTAAAAACAGGGGGAGGCAAGAGACCCAGTACTTC.

The chain employs TRBV30 and TRBJ1-2; TRBD1 matches at 7 bases. Germline CDR1 is GTSNPN and CDR2 is SVGIG (reference sequence). J gave up 8 bases and V 1 base, and 7 bases lay outside the gene matches. The CDR3 runs 13 residues. This CDR3 reads CAWSGQGPWGYTF. As DNA, the CDR3 is TGTGCCTGGAGTGGACAGGGCCCATGGGGCTACACCTTC.

In this sample, this clone turned up once. The chain combines TRBV3-1 (or the pseudogene TRBV3-2) with TRBJ2-7; 8 bases map to TRBD1. Germline V gene sequence: CDR1 LGHDT, CDR2 YNNKEL (reference sequence). This CDR3 has 14 residues. The ends lost 4 bases at V and 5 bases at J; junction bases unmatched: 7. The CDR3, as DNA: TGTGCCAGCAGCCTCCCAGGGGGCTTCGACGAGCAGTACTTC. Encoded protein: CASSLPGGFDEQYF.

This clone appeared once. The chain uses TRBV10-3 and TRBJ2-1; weak D call: TRBD1 (6 bases). V was pared by 5 bases and J by 0 bases, with 11 bases between. In germline, CDR1 is ENHRY, CDR2 SYGVKD. The CDR3 spans 15 residues. The CDR3 bases are TGTGCCATCAGTCCGGGACAAACCTCCTACAATGAGCAGTTCTTC. Translated, it gives CAISPGQTSYNEQFF.

The V gene is TRBV10-3, the J gene TRBJ2-1; D possibly corresponds to TRBD2 (5 bases). V lost 3 bases and J lost 8, with 11 bases in between. Germline V gene lookup returns CDR1 ENHRY and CDR2 SYGVKD. The CDR3 totals 13 residues. CDR3 region: CAISDSLAHEQFF. CDR3 in DNA: TGTGCCATCAGTGATAGTCTAGCACATGAGCAGTTCTTC.

The J gene is TRBJ2-7, the V gene TRBV7-2; 11 bases match TRBD2. Germline loops: CDR1 SGHTA, CDR2 FQGNSA. With 5 bases clipped from V and 7 bases from J, the junction kept 10 bases outside the gene matches. The CDR3 is 15 residues long. This CDR3 reads CASSRASGRPMEQYF. The CDR3 nucleotides read TGTGCCAGCAGCCGCGCTAGCGGGAGGCCCATGGAGCAGTACTTC.

This chain connects TRBV12-1 to TRBJ1-2. TRBV12-1 is a listed pseudogene. There are 17 residues in the CDR3. The CDR3 coding sequence is TGTGCCAGCAGCTTTGTGGTATTCCTTTGGGGAGGTGGTGGCTACACCTTC. It yields the protein CASSFVVFLWGGGGYTF.

The chain recombines TRBV5-1 with TRBJ1-3; D uncertain. V lost 0 bases to trimming and J lost 3 bases, with 7 bases between them. CDR3 size: 14 residues. CDR1 and CDR2 from the germline V gene are SGHRS and YFSETQ. This chain's CDR3 is CASSLAGDGNTIYF. In nucleotides, the CDR3 is TGCGCCAGCAGCTTGGCCGGGGATGGAAACACCATATATTTT.

The V gene is TRBV27, the J gene TRBJ2-7, with D tentatively TRBD2 (5 bases). CDR1 and CDR2 (germline): MNHEY, SMNVEV (reference sequence). The CDR3 sequence is 16 residues long. Trimming stripped 0 bases from V and 2 bases from J, with 14 bases between. CDR3 bases: TGTGCCAGCAGTTTATCGAGTCCGGCACTAGCCTACGAGCAGTACTTC. Its translation is CASSLSSPALAYEQYF.

This clone was counted only a few times. The chain couples TRBV7-2 to TRBJ2-2, with TRBD2 matching 8 bases. The CDR3 is made up of 15 amino acids. V trimming: 6 bases; J trimming: 0 bases; junction bases outside the gene matches: 3. Germline V lookup: CDR1 SGHTA, CDR2 FQGNSA. CDR3 protein: CASRAGGPNTGELFF. CDR3 coding DNA: TGTGCCAGCAGGGCGGGAGGTCCGAACACCGGGGAGCTGTTTTTT.

V gene TRBV18 combines with J gene TRBJ2-7; TRBD2 aligns across 8 bases. This CDR3 contains 11 residues. The trim removed 6 bases at V and 13 bases at J, leaving 8 bases unmatched. Germline CDR1 is KGHSH and CDR2 is LQKENI. Here the CDR3 DNA reads TGTGCCAGCTCGCCAGGGACTAGGCTTTACTTC. Translating it yields CASSPGTRLYF. Variable domain in full (rest from reference TRBV18 and TRBJ2-7): NAGVMQNPRHLVRRRGQEARLRCSPMKGHSHVYWYRQLPEEGLKFMVYLQKENIIDESGMPKERFSAEFPKEGPSILRIQQVVRGDSAAYFCASSPGTRLYFGPGTRLTVT.

CDR3 loop: CATSDWRAGANVLTF. The CDR3 DNA follows: TGTGCCACCAGTGATTGGAGGGCTGGGGCCAACGTCCTGACTTTC. V and J are TRBV24-1 and TRBJ2-6; D might be TRBD2 (6 bases). CDR1 is KGHDR and CDR2 is SFDVKD in the germline V gene. V lost 2 bases and J lost 2, with 6 bases in between. The CDR3 is 15 amino acids.